This T cell receptor (beta chain) was sequenced in a study of cytotoxic CD8 clonotypes in ibrutinib-treated CLL. The protocol was immunoSEQ multiplex PCR, while the TCRdb copy is restricted to in-frame clones and leaves out a portion. Of approximately 330,000 clones in the sample, around four fifths were seen once. Germline V CDR1 and CDR2: SGHTA, FQGNSA. This CDR3 region has 17 residues. The V and J ends lost 0 bases and 8 bases respectively, with 20 bases between them. This specimen was PBMCs, taken before ibrutinib treatment. This rearrangement joins TRBV7-2 to TRBJ2-1; D perhaps matches TRBD2 (6 bases). The clonotype originates from a human donor with chronic lymphocytic leukemia. CDR3 sequence: CASSLAFDGTSWYEQFF. The CDR3 nucleotides read TGTGCCAGCAGCTTAGCGTTCGACGGGACTTCTTGGTATGAGCAGTTCTTC.